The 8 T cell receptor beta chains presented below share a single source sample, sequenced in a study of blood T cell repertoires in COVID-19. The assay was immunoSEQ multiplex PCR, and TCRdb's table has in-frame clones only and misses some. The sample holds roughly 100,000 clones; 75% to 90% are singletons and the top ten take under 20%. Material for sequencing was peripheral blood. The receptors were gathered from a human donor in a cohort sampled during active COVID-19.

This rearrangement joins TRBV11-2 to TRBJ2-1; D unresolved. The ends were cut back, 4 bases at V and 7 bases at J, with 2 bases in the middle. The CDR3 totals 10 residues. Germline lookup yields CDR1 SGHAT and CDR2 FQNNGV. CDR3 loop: CASSSNEQFF. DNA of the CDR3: TGTGCCAGCAGCTCTAATGAGCAGTTCTTC.

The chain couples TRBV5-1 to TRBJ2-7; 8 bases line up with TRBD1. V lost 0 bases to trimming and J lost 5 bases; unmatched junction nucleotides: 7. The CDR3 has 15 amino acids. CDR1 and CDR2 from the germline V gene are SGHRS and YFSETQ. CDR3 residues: CASSLDPPRGHEQYF. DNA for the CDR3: TGCGCCAGCAGCTTGGACCCCCCCAGGGGGCACGAGCAGTACTTC.

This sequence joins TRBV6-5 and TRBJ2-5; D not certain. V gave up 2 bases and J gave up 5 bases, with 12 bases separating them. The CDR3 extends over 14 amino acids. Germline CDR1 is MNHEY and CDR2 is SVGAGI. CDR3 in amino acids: CASSYGPSQETQYF. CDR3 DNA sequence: TGTGCCAGCAGTTACGGGCCCTCTCAGGAGACCCAGTACTTC.

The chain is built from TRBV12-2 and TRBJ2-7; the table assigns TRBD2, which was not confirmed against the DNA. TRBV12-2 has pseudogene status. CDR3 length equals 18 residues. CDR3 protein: CASRLVQYGLTSPHEQYF. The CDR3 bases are TGTGCAAGTCGCTTAGTACAGTACGGACTTACTAGTCCCCACGAGCAGTACTTC.

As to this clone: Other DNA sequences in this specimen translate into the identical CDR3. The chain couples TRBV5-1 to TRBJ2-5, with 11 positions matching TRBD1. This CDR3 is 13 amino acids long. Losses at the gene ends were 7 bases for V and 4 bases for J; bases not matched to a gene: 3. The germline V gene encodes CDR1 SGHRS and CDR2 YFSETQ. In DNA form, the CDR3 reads TGCGCCAGCGGACAGGGGGCGCGAGAGACCCAGTACTTC. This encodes CASGQGARETQYF.

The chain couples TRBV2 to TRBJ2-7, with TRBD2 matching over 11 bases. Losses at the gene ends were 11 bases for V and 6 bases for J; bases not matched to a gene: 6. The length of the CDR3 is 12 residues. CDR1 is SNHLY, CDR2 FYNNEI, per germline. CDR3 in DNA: TGTGCCGGAACTAGCGGGAGAGGCGAGCAGTACTTC. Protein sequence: CAGTSGRGEQYF.

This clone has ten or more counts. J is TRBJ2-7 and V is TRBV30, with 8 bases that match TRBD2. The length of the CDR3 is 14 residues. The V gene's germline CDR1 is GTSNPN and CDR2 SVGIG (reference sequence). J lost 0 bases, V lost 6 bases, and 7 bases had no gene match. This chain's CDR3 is CACPAREGSYEQYF. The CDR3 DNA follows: TGTGCCTGCCCCGCCCGGGAGGGCTCCTACGAGCAGTACTTC.

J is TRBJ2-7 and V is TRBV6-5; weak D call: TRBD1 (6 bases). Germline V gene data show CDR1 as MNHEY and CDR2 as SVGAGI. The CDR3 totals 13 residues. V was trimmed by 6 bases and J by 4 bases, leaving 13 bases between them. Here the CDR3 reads CASRTGTQYEQYF. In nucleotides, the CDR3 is TGTGCCAGCAGGACCGGGACACAATACGAGCAGTACTTC.